The 11 T cell receptor beta chains reported below all come from one sample, sequenced in a study of B cell selection in AIRE deficiency. Profiling relied on immunoSEQ multiplex PCR, and the TCRdb table lists in-frame clones only, not all of them. The sample has roughly 25,000 clones, nearly 97% seen once. Sorting defined conventional CD4 T cells as CD4+CD127+. The sequencing input was CD4+CD127+ conventional T cells sorted from PBMCs. Source of these receptors: a human donor in good health.

The chain uses TRBV6-4 and TRBJ1-1, with D perhaps TRBD1 (5 bases). Germline-derived CDR1 and CDR2 are MRHNA and SNTAGT. CDR3 length: 13 amino acids. V dropped 4 bases and J dropped 4 bases, with 10 bases sitting between them. The CDR3: CASSAGRATEAFF. For the CDR3, the DNA is TGTGCCAGCAGTGCAGGGAGGGCCACTGAAGCTTTCTTT.

This chain joins TRBV6-1 and TRBJ1-2; TRBD1 matches at 7 bases. Per germline, CDR1 MNHNS and CDR2 SASEGT. The CDR3 has 13 amino acids. V shed 10 bases and J 4 bases; nucleotides not matched to a gene: 9. The DNA for the CDR3 is TGTGCCACCGGTAGGGGGCAGGTCTATGGCTACACCTTC. It codes for CATGRGQVYGYTF.

V is TRBV6-5 and J is TRBJ2-5, with a possible D match to TRBD1 (6 bases). CDR1 MNHEY and CDR2 SVGAGI come from the germline V gene. Trimming took 6 bases from V and 2 from J, leaving 10 bases between them. This CDR3 contains 13 residues. The CDR3 sequence: CASSEDSQETQYF. For the CDR3, the DNA is TGTGCCAGCAGCGAGGACAGTCAAGAGACCCAGTACTTC.

The rearrangement links TRBV7-2 to TRBJ1-2; D not resolved. V was cut by 2 bases and J by 7 bases, with 8 bases left in between. The CDR3 is 12 residues long. CDR1 is SGHTA, CDR2 FQGNSA, per germline. The CDR3 loop reads CASSLFGGGYTF. CDR3 in DNA: TGTGCCAGCAGCTTATTTGGAGGTGGCTACACCTTC.

This CDR3 reads CASSWDSDRRVAYEQYF. CDR3 coding DNA: TGTGCCAGCAGCTGGGATTCTGACAGGAGAGTCGCCTACGAGCAGTACTTC. The V and J genes are TRBV11-2 and TRBJ2-7; maybe TRBD1 (6 bases). The CDR3 has 17 residues. Between the trimmed V and J ends, which lost 4 bases and 2 bases, there was a span of 21 bases. Germline V gene sequence: CDR1 SGHAT, CDR2 FQNNGV.

This clone was seen once. J is TRBJ2-3 and V is TRBV9; 9 bases agree with TRBD2. The CDR3 has 14 amino acids. CDR1 SGDLS and CDR2 YYNGEE come from the germline V gene. Trimming removed 3 bases from V and 6 bases from J; junction bases left unmatched: 5. The CDR3 DNA reads as TGTGCCAGCAGCGCCGGGACTAGCTGGGATACGCAGTATTTT. Amino acids: CASSAGTSWDTQYF.

The V call is TRBV5-1, the J call TRBJ2-1; 9 positions match TRBD1. Germline lookup yields CDR1 SGHRS and CDR2 YFSETQ. The CDR3 spans 15 residues. The J segment lost 10 bases and the V segment lost 4 bases, leaving 12 bases of the junction unmatched. CDR3 in DNA: TGCGCCAGCAGCGGGGGACAGGGAGGTTTCCTAGAGCAGTTCTTC. Its protein product is CASSGGQGGFLEQFF. The complete variable domain, with remaining parts taken from reference TRBV5-1 and TRBJ2-1, reads KAGVTQTPRYLIKTRGQQVTLSCSPISGHRSVSWYQQTPGQGLQFLFEYFSETQRNKGNFPGRFSGRQFSNSRSEMNVSTLELGDSALYLCASSGGQGGFLEQFFGPGTRLTVL.

This clone was recorded once. The chain joins TRBV6-5 to TRBJ1-2, with D tentatively TRBD1 (5 bases). V shed 2 bases and J shed 4 bases, with 17 bases lying between them. Germline V CDR1 and CDR2: MNHEY, SVGAGI. This CDR3 is 16 amino acids long. CDR3 loop: CASSYGKLGRLYGYTF. The CDR3 nucleotides are TGTGCCAGCAGTTACGGCAAACTGGGACGACTCTATGGCTACACCTTC.

This sequence joins TRBV4-1 and TRBJ1-1, with D possibly matching TRBD1 (5 bases). V was shortened by 5 bases and J by 2 bases, with 6 bases between the two germline ends. This CDR3 has 12 residues. Germline assignment: CDR1 MGHRA and CDR2 YSYEKL. The CDR3 sequence: CASSDRNTEAFF. Written as DNA, the CDR3 is TGCGCCAGCAGCGACAGAAACACTGAAGCTTTCTTT.

The rearrangement uses TRBV7-3 and TRBJ2-3, with 8 bases lining up with TRBD2. The CDR3 runs 16 residues. With 4 bases clipped from V and 2 bases from J, the junction kept 8 bases outside the gene matches. CDR1 is SGHTA, CDR2 FQGTGA, per germline. CDR3 DNA sequence: TGTGCCAGCAGCTCCTCAAGCGGGAGCCTCACAGATACGCAGTATTTT. This gives the protein CASSSSSGSLTDTQYF.

The chain is built from TRBV15 and TRBJ1-2; D gene unclear. CDR3 length: 13 amino acids. V dropped 0 bases and J dropped 8 bases, with 10 bases sitting between them. Germline-derived CDR1 and CDR2 are LNHNV and YYDKDF (reference sequence). For the CDR3, the DNA is TGTGCCACCAGCAGAGATCTGAGTTGGGGCTACACCTTC. Its translation is CATSRDLSWGYTF.